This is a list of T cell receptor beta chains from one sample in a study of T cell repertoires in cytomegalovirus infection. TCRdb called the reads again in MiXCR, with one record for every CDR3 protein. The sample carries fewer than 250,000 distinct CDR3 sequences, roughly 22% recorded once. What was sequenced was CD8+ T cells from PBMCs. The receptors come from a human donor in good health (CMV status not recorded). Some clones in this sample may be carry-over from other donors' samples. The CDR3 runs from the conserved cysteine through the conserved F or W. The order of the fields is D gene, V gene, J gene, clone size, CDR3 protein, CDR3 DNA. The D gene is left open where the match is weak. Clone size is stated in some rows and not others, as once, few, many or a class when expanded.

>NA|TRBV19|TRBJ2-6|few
CASSPYSGANVLTF
TGTGCCAGTAGTCCCTACTCTGGGGCCAACGTCCTGACTTTC
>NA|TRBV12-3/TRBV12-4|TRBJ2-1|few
CASLRTSYNEQFF
TGTGCCAGCCTCCGGACCTCCTACAATGAGCAGTTCTTC
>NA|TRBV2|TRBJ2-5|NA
CASSETEETQYF
TGTGCCAGCAGTGAGACAGAAGAGACCCAGTACTTC
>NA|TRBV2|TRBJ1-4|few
CASSESATEKLFF
TGTGCCAGCAGTGAATCGGCAACTGAAAAACTGTTTTTT
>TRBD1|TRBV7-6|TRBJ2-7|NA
CASSLKTTGDEQYF
TGTGCCAGCAGCCTTAAAACCACAGGGGACGAGCAGTACTTC
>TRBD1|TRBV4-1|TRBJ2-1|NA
CASSQETGYSYNEQFF
TGCGCCAGCAGCCAGGAGACAGGGTACTCCTACAATGAGCAGTTCTTC
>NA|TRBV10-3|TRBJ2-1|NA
CAISEPQGGSEQFF
TGTGCCATCAGTGAGCCCCAGGGGGGAAGTGAGCAGTTCTTC
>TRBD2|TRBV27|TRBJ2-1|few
CASSELAGNEQFF
TGTGCCAGCAGCGAACTAGCGGGCAATGAGCAGTTCTTC
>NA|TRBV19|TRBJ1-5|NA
CASSIGVVGQHF
TGTGCCAGTAGTATAGGGGTAGTTGGCCAGCATTTT
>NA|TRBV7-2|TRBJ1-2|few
CASSSGTIYTF
TGTGCCAGCAGTTCCGGGACTATCTACACCTTC
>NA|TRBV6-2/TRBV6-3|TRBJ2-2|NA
CASSYAHAGTGELFF
TGTGCCAGCAGTTACGCACACGCAGGGACCGGGGAGCTGTTTTTT
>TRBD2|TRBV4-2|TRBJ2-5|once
CASSQQTGTSDEETQYF
TGTGCCAGCAGCCAGCAAACCGGGACTAGCGACGAAGAGACCCAGTACTTC
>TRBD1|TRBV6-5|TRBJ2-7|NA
CASSYGTGGYYEQYF
TGTGCCAGCAGTTACGGGACAGGGGGTTATTACGAGCAGTACTTC
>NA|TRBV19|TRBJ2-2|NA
CASGGFTGELFF
TGTGCCAGTGGGGGGTTCACCGGGGAGCTGTTTTTT
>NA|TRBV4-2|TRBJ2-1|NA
CASSQGSLDEQFF
TGTGCCAGCAGCCAAGGGAGTCTAGATGAGCAGTTCTTC
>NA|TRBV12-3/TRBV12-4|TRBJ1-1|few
CASSIPQRTEAFF
TGTGCCAGCAGTATACCTCAGAGGACTGAAGCTTTCTTT
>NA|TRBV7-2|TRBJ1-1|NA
CASSLGNRAQNTEAFF
TGTGCCAGCAGCTTAGGGAACAGGGCGCAGAACACTGAAGCTTTCTTT
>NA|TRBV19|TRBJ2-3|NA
CASSIAADTQYF
TGTGCCAGTAGTATTGCGGCAGATACGCAGTATTTT
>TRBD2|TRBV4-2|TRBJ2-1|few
CASSQAPLAGAYNEQFF
TGTGCCAGCAGCCAAGCGCCACTAGCGGGGGCCTACAATGAGCAGTTCTTC
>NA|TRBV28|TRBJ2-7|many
CASSLVSHEQYF
TGTGCCAGCAGTTTAGTCAGCCACGAGCAGTACTTC
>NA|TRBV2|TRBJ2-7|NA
CASDGGWSYEQYF
TGTGCCAGCGACGGCGGCTGGTCCTACGAGCAGTACTTC
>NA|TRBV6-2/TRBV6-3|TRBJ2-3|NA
CASSSDTFTDTQYF
TGTGCCAGCAGTTCTGACACATTCACAGATACGCAGTATTTT
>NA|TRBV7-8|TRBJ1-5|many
CASSSSLNQPQHF
TGTGCCAGCAGCTCCAGCCTCAATCAGCCCCAGCATTTT
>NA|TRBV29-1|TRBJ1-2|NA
CSVEQRTANYGYTF
TGCAGCGTGGAACAGAGGACGGCTAACTATGGCTACACCTTC
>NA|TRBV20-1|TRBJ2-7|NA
CSARDTSSYEQYF
TGCAGTGCTAGGGACACCAGCTCCTACGAGCAGTACTTC
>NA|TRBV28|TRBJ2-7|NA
CASSSGGREYEQYF
TGTGCCAGCAGTTCTGGGGGCAGGGAATACGAGCAGTACTTC
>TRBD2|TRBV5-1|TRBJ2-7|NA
CASNSGGSYEQYF
TGCGCCAGCAATAGCGGGGGATCCTACGAGCAGTACTTC
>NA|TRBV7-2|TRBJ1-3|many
CASSLALPPQESTIYF
TGTGCCAGCAGCTTAGCGCTTCCCCCCCAGGAAAGCACCATATATTTT
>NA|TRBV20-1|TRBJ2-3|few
CSAWAGMGTDTQYF
TGCAGTGCATGGGCGGGGATGGGCACAGATACGCAGTATTTT
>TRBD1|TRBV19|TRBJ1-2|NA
CASRGQGAAQGYTF
TGTGCCAGTAGGGGACAGGGGGCTGCGCAAGGCTACACCTTC
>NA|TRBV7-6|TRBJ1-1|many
CASSLEGGPLNTEAFF
TGTGCCAGCAGCTTAGAGGGGGGACCCCTGAACACTGAAGCTTTCTTT
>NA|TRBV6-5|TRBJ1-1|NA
CASSYSRGGEAFF
TGTGCCAGCAGTTACTCACGGGGCGGGGAAGCTTTCTTT
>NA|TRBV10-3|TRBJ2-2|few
CAISGGTSNTGELFF
TGTGCCATCAGTGGTGGCACATCGAACACCGGGGAGCTGTTTTTT
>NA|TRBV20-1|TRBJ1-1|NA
CSATQGLTEAFF
TGCAGTGCTACCCAGGGGCTCACTGAAGCTTTCTTT
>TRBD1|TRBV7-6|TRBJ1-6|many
CASSIGPGTGDNSPLHF
TGTGCCAGCAGCATAGGACCCGGGACAGGGGATAATTCACCCCTCCACTTT
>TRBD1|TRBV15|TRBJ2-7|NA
CATSRRDRNYEQYF
TGTGCCACCAGCCGCCGGGACAGAAACTACGAGCAGTACTTC
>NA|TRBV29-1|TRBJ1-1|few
CSVAANQAFF
TGCAGCGTTGCGGCGAACCAAGCTTTCTTT
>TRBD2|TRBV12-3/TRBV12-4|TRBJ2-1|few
CAITGGGVGNEQFF
TGTGCCATCACTGGGGGAGGGGTGGGCAATGAGCAGTTCTTC
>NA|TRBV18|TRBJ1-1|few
CASSQEWGMNTEAFF
TGTGCCAGCTCACAAGAATGGGGTATGAACACTGAAGCTTTCTTT
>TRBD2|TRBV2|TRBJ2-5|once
CASSVSLAGGFEETQYF
TGTGCCAGCAGTGTGTCACTAGCGGGGGGTTTTGAAGAGACCCAGTACTTC
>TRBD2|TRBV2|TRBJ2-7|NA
CASSDFGREPSYEQYF
TGTGCCAGCAGTGATTTTGGGAGGGAACCGTCCTACGAGCAGTACTTC
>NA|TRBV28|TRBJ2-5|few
CASSRRTQETQYF
TGTGCCAGCAGTAGAAGGACCCAAGAGACCCAGTACTTC
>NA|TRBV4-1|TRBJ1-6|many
CASSQDDGWNSPLHF
TGCGCCAGCAGCCAAGACGACGGGTGGAATTCACCCCTCCACTTT
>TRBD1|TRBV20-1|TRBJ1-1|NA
CSARDEGRGLLTEAFF
TGCAGTGCTAGAGATGAGGGCAGGGGGCTTTTGACTGAAGCTTTCTTT
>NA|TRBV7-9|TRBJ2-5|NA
CASRRRGAETQYF
TGTGCCAGCAGACGAAGGGGCGCGGAGACCCAGTACTTC
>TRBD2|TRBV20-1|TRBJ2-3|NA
CSASHLRGLAGTDTQYF
TGCAGTGCTAGTCATTTACGTGGGCTAGCGGGAACAGATACGCAGTATTTT
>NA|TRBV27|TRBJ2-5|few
CASSQDYRGGQETQYF
TGTGCCAGCAGTCAGGACTACAGGGGGGGTCAAGAGACCCAGTACTTC